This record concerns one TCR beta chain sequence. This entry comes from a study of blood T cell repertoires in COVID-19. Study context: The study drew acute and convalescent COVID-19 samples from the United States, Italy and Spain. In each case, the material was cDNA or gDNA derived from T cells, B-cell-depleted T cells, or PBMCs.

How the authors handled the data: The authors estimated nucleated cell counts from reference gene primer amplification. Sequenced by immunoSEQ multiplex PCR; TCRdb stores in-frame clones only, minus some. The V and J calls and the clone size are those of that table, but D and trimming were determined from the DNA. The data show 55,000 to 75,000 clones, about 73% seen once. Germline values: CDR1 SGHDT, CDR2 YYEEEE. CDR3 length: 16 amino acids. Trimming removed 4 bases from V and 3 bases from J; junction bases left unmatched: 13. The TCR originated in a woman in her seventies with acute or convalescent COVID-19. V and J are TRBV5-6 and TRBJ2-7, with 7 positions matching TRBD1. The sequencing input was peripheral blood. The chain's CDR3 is CASSGWGTGVDYEQYF. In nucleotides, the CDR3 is TGTGCCAGCAGCGGGTGGGGAACAGGGGTCGACTACGAGCAGTACTTC.